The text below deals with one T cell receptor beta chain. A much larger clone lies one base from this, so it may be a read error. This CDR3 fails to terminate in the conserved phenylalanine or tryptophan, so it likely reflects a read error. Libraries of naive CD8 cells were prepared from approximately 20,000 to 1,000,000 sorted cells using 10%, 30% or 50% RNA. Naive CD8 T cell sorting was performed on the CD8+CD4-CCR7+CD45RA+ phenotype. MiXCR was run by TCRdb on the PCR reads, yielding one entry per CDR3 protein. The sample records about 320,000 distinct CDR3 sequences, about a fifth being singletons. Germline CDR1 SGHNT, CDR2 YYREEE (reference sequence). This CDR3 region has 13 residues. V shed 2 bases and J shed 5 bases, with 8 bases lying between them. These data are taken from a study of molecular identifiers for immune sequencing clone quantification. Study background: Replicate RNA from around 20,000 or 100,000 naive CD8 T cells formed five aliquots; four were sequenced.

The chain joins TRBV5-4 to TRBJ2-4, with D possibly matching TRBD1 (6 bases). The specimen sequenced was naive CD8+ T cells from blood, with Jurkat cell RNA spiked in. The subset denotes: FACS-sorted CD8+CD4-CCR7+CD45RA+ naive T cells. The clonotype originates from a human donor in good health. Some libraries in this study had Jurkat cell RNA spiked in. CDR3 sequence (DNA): TGTGCCAGCAGCTTATGGACAGAAAACATTCAGTACCTC. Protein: CASSLWTENIQYL.